This TCR beta chain is from a study of blood T cell repertoires in COVID-19. The wider study: Sites in the United States, Italy and Spain provided acute and convalescent COVID-19 samples.

The CDR3 totals 14 residues. Germline V gives CDR1 GTSNPN, CDR2 SVGIG (reference sequence). The V and J ends lost 7 bases and 2 bases, in that order; junction bases with no gene match: 4. Patients from Seattle were sampled longitudinally, starting during active infection. As processed by the authors: Using reference gene primer amplification, nucleated cell counts were estimated. Repertoires were generated with immunoSEQ multiplex PCR, while TCRdb's copy carries only in-frame clones and drops some. V and J calls and clone size are as listed in that table; D and trimming were resolved from the DNA. In the table there are tens of thousands of clones, under 90% of which are singletons.

The chain links TRBV30 to TRBJ2-3; 12 positions agree with TRBD2. The sample consisted of peripheral blood. This TCR derives from a man aged 45-60 years with COVID-19, enrolled during active disease. CDR3 bases: TGTGCCTCTCCTAGCGGGGGGGCCACAGATACGCAGTATTTT. Its translation: CASPSGGATDTQYF.